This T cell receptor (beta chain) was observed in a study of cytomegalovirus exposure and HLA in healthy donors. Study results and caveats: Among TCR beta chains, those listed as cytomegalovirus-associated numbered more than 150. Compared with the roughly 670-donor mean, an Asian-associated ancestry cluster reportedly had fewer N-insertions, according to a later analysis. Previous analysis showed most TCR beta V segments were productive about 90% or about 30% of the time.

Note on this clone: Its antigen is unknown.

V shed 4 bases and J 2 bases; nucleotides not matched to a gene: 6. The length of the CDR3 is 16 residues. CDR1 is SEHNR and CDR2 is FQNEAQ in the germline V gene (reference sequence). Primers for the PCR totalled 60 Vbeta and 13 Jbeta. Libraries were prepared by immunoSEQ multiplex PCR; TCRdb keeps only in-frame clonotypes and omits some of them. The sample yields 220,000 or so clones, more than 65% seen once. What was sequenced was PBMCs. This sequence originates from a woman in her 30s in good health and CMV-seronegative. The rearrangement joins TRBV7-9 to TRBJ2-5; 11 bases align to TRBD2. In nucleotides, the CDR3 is TGTGCCAGCAGCTCTTTAACTAGCGGGGGACAAGAGACCCAGTACTTC. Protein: CASSSLTSGGQETQYF.